Presented here are 13 T cell receptor beta chains from one specimen sequenced in a study of cytomegalovirus exposure and HLA in healthy donors. It was with 60 Vbeta and 13 Jbeta primers that the PCR ran. TCRdb keeps only in-frame clones here, not all; method: immunoSEQ multiplex PCR. The sample lists under 200,000 clones, around 80% occurring once. The sequenced sample consisted of PBMCs. Every receptor here comes from a woman aged 35 to 49 in good health and CMV-seronegative.

The genes are TRBV11-3 and TRBJ2-7; D unclear. The CDR3 sequence is 12 residues long. Looked up from germline, CDR1 is SGHNT and CDR2 is YENEEA. V lost 5 bases and J 3 bases, leaving 8 bases between the germline ends. The DNA of the CDR3 is TGTGCCAGCAGCAGACACCTCTACGAGCAGTACTTC. Residues: CASSRHLYEQYF.

V is TRBV14 and J is TRBJ1-2; D remains ambiguous. The length of the CDR3 is 15 residues. The ends were cut back, 0 bases at V and 2 bases at J, with 10 bases in the middle. Germline V gives CDR1 SGHDN, CDR2 FVKESK. For the CDR3, the DNA is TGTGCCAGCAGCCAAGATCCAGGCATCAACTATGGCTACACCTTC. Amino acid sequence: CASSQDPGINYGYTF.

This clone has a single count. V and J are TRBV18 and TRBJ1-1; D call uncertain. Germline V gene sequence: CDR1 KGHSH, CDR2 LQKENI. The CDR3 contains 14 residues. Trimming removed 0 bases at V and 1 base at J, with 6 bases between. The chain's CDR3 is CASSPPAGNTEAFF. CDR3 nucleotide sequence: TGTGCCAGCTCACCACCGGCGGGGAACACTGAAGCTTTCTTT.

V gene TRBV9 combines with J gene TRBJ2-5, with 8 bases fitting TRBD2. The junction had 2 bases not matched to a gene; V was cut back by 0 bases and J by 1 base. Germline CDR1 reads SGDLS; CDR2 reads YYNGEE. The CDR3 runs to 15 residues. This CDR3 reads CASSVAGGPQETQYF. CDR3 nucleotides: TGTGCCAGCAGCGTAGCGGGAGGGCCCCAAGAGACCCAGTACTTC.

This chain links TRBV4-1 with TRBJ2-3, with a weak D call TRBD2 (6 bases). Between the trimmed V and J ends, which lost 4 bases and 2 bases, there was a span of 19 bases. The length of the CDR3 is 17 residues. Germline assignment: CDR1 MGHRA and CDR2 YSYEKL. CDR3 DNA: TGCGCCAGCAGCCCTTCAGCCCCGGCGGGGTACACAGATACGCAGTATTTT. Its protein is CASSPSAPAGYTDTQYF.

The J gene is TRBJ1-1, the V gene TRBV28; possibly TRBD1 for D (6 bases). The V and J ends lost 5 bases and 7 bases respectively, with 11 bases between them. This CDR3 is 12 amino acids long. Germline CDR1 reads MDHEN; CDR2 reads SYDVKM. The CDR3 sequence: CASSPDRNEAFF. DNA for the CDR3: TGTGCCAGCAGTCCCGACAGGAATGAAGCTTTCTTT.

This chain uses TRBV13 with TRBJ1-2, with unresolved D. The CDR3 is 15 amino acids. Germline V gives CDR1 PRHDT, CDR2 FYEKMQ (reference sequence). Trimming left V 5 bases short and J 8 bases short, with 21 bases between. The CDR3, as DNA: TGTGCCAGCAGCGCCCAGACCGACACGCGCGACGGCTACACCTTC. This translates into CASSAQTDTRDGYTF.

The V gene is TRBV30, the J gene TRBJ1-5; TRBD1 is a possible D gene (5 bases). Germline V CDR1 and CDR2: GTSNPN, SVGIG (reference sequence). This CDR3 spans 13 amino acids. V lost 0 bases, J lost 9 bases, and 12 bases lay in between. CDR3 residues: CAWSVQEFGPQHF. Here the CDR3 DNA reads TGTGCCTGGAGTGTACAGGAGTTCGGGCCCCAGCATTTT.

The gene calls are TRBV30 and TRBJ1-2; tentatively, D is TRBD1 (6 bases). This CDR3 has 14 amino acids. Germline-derived CDR1 and CDR2 are GTSNPN and SVGIG (reference sequence). V was trimmed by 0 bases and J by 4 bases, leaving 12 bases between them. The CDR3 is CAWSVSLTGYGYTF. The CDR3 DNA sequence: TGTGCCTGGAGTGTAAGCTTGACAGGCTATGGCTACACCTTC.

This chain links TRBV5-4 with TRBJ1-1; D gene uncertain. Trimming took off 4 bases at V and 3 bases at J, with 4 bases between the two ends. This CDR3 has 11 residues. From germline, CDR1 is SGHNT and CDR2 YYREEE (reference sequence). This CDR3 reads CASSIDTEAFF. The CDR3 DNA sequence: TGTGCCAGCAGCATCGACACTGAAGCTTTCTTT.

The rearrangement links TRBV9 to TRBJ2-3; no definite D call. Per the germline V gene, CDR1 is SGDLS and CDR2 is YYNGEE. This CDR3 region has 15 residues. V was trimmed by 3 bases and J by 2 bases, leaving 13 bases between them. The CDR3 sequence is CASSAVGSNTDTQYF. Here the CDR3 DNA reads TGTGCCAGCAGCGCGGTCGGGTCCAACACAGATACGCAGTATTTT.

The rearrangement joins TRBV7-8 to TRBJ2-3, with a weak D call TRBD1 (5 bases). This CDR3 is 16 amino acids long. Germline V gene data show CDR1 as SGHVS and CDR2 as FQNEAQ. Trimming took 0 bases from V and 2 from J, leaving 12 bases between them. The CDR3 sequence is CASSLAGRVLTDTQYF. The CDR3 bases are TGTGCCAGCAGCTTAGCGGGCAGGGTCCTCACAGATACGCAGTATTTT.

The V and J genes are TRBV30 and TRBJ2-7; 11 positions agree with TRBD1. J lost 4 bases, V lost 6 bases, and 14 bases had no gene match. In germline, CDR1 is GTSNPN, CDR2 SVGIG (reference sequence). The CDR3 is made up of 16 amino acids. CDR3 in amino acids: CACFVGRTGGTYEQYF. As DNA, the CDR3 is TGTGCCTGTTTCGTCGGTAGGACAGGGGGCACTTACGAGCAGTACTTC.